This paragraph reports one TCR beta chain. Antigen unknown. This entry belongs to a study of CD8 T cells in ankylosing spondylitis. Study results and limitations: Among TCR beta sequences, a motif of under 10 highly homologous variants appeared characteristic of ankylosing spondylitis blood. Clones linked to disease were reported to show significant enrichment in matched ankylosing spondylitis synovial fluid. In peripheral blood, disease-linked CD8+ clones occurred at relatively low frequencies.

Making use of molecular barcodes, quantitative 5'-RACE generated TCR beta libraries. TCRdb reprocessed the 5' RACE reads with MiXCR, giving one entry per CDR3 protein. The sample carries about 800,000 distinct CDR3 sequences, about 12% recorded once. Germline loops: CDR1 DFQATT, CDR2 SNEGSKA (reference sequence). Trimming left V 2 bases short and J 5 bases short, with 12 bases between. The CDR3 sequence is 13 residues long. The source material was blood, either unsorted or a sorted T cell fraction (not recorded which). The chain combines TRBV20-1 with TRBJ2-5; no firm D call. This sequence originates from a male donor with ankylosing spondylitis. The CDR3 coding sequence is TGCAGTGCTAGACAGGCCTCCGGTGAGACCCAGTACTTC. It codes for CSARQASGETQYF.